The 17 T cell receptor beta chains below were found in one sample sequenced in a study of T cell responses to AZD1222 COVID-19 vaccine. TCRdb's table, derived via immunoSEQ multiplex PCR, lists solely in-frame clones and lacks some. The sample yields some 130,000 clones, more than 80% seen once. The sequenced sample was peripheral blood, obtained on day 0 of AZD1222 vaccination. The receptors were gathered from an adult in good health.

The genes are TRBV19 and TRBJ2-2, with 10 bases lining up with TRBD1. Germline V gene data show CDR1 as LNHDA and CDR2 as SQIVND (reference sequence). Trimming cost V 7 bases and J 5 bases; bases outside gene matches: 10. The CDR3 sequence is 16 residues long. CDR3 in DNA: TGTGCCAGTATTGAGACAGGGGGCAGAAGTACCGGGGAGCTGTTTTTT. Its translation is CASIETGGRSTGELFF.

This chain links TRBV6-4 with TRBJ2-3; the match to TRBD2 covers 10 bases. V lost 6 bases, J lost 2 bases, and 2 bases stayed unmatched. The CDR3 extends over 14 amino acids. The V gene's germline CDR1 is MRHNA and CDR2 SNTAGT. The CDR3 loop is CASRAGGVTDTQYF. Written as DNA, the CDR3 is TGTGCCAGCAGAGCGGGGGGGGTCACAGATACGCAGTATTTT.

V is TRBV28 and J is TRBJ1-1, with unresolved D. V gave up 3 bases and J gave up 1 base, with 12 bases separating them. This CDR3 has 15 residues. Per germline, CDR1 MDHEN and CDR2 SYDVKM. The CDR3 coding sequence is TGTGCCAGCAGTTTGGTAGGTGCCACGAACACTGAAGCTTTCTTT. Encoded protein: CASSLVGATNTEAFF.

This chain joins TRBV4-1 and TRBJ2-2; no clear D gene. V lost 4 bases to trimming and J lost 1 base, with 13 bases between them. The CDR3 has 16 amino acids. Germline CDR1 MGHRA, CDR2 YSYEKL. The CDR3 region has the DNA TGCGCCAGCAGCCCCTGGCCACAGAAGAACACCGGGGAGCTGTTTTTT. Translating it yields CASSPWPQKNTGELFF.

The CDR3 DNA reads as TGTGCCAGCAGCCCCCGGGGCGCAACTAATGAAAAACTGTTTTTT. It translates to CASSPRGATNEKLFF. The chain employs TRBV5-8 and TRBJ1-4, with D possibly TRBD1 on 5 matching bases. CDR1 SGHTS and CDR2 YDEGEE come from the germline V gene. The CDR3 runs to 15 residues. V lost 4 bases and J 0 bases, leaving 10 bases between the germline ends.

The rearrangement uses TRBV27 and TRBJ1-1; TRBD1 might be the D (5 bases). V dropped 2 bases and J dropped 5 bases, with 12 bases sitting between them. Germline assignment: CDR1 MNHEY and CDR2 SMNVEV (reference sequence). The CDR3 consists of 14 residues. CDR3 sequence reads: CASSLKAGGTEAFF. The CDR3 region has the DNA TGTGCCAGCAGTTTAAAGGCGGGGGGAACTGAAGCTTTCTTT.

J is TRBJ1-2 and V is TRBV2; 9 bases map to TRBD1. Germline-derived CDR1 and CDR2 are SNHLY and FYNNEI. Germline trimming cut 6 bases from V and 4 bases from J; bases unmatched to any gene: 0. The CDR3 has 12 amino acids. The CDR3 protein is CASRGQGYGYTF. The CDR3 region has the DNA TGTGCCAGCAGGGGACAGGGCTATGGCTACACCTTC.

The J gene is TRBJ2-1, the V gene TRBV7-9; the D gene is possibly TRBD2 (5 bases). Germline lookup yields CDR1 SEHNR and CDR2 FQNEAQ (reference sequence). The CDR3 spans 15 residues. Trimming stripped 1 base from V and 6 bases from J, with 13 bases between. Here the CDR3 reads CASSLGYLAGNEQFF. DNA of the CDR3: TGTGCCAGCAGCTTAGGGTACCTAGCTGGCAATGAGCAGTTCTTC. The full variable domain, completed using reference TRBV7-9 and TRBJ2-1, is DTGVSQNPRHKITKRGQNVTFRCDPISEHNRLYWYRQTLGQGPEFLTYFQNEAQLEKSRLLSDRFSAERPKGSFSTLEIQRTEQGDSAMYLCASSLGYLAGNEQFFGPGTRLTVL.

The rearrangement links TRBV18 to TRBJ1-2, with D possibly being TRBD1 (6 bases). The germline V gene encodes CDR1 KGHSH and CDR2 LQKENI. The V end lost 4 bases, the J end lost 4 bases, and 13 bases lay between the germline ends. This CDR3 is built from 14 residues. CDR3: CASSLPDRFYGYTF. CDR3 nucleotide sequence: TGTGCCAGCTCACTTCCCGACAGGTTCTATGGCTACACCTTC.

The chain has TRBV20-1 and TRBJ2-3; TRBD2 agrees at 14 bases. Germline assignment: CDR1 DFQATT and CDR2 SNEGSKA (reference sequence). V shed 3 bases and J 2 bases; nucleotides not matched to a gene: 4. This CDR3 has 16 amino acids. The DNA for the CDR3 is TGCAGTGCTAGTCGACTAGCGGGGGGGATCACAGATACGCAGTATTTT. This gives the protein CSASRLAGGITDTQYF.

V and J are TRBV28 and TRBJ1-5, with a weak D call TRBD1 (5 bases). Germline V CDR1 and CDR2: MDHEN, SYDVKM. V gave up 7 bases and J gave up 7 bases, with 17 bases separating them. The CDR3 runs 14 residues. DNA of the CDR3: TGTGCCAGCACACCTCGGCAGGGACGACAGCCCCAGCATTTT. Protein sequence: CASTPRQGRQPQHF.

The J gene is TRBJ1-2, the V gene TRBV18; D is undetermined. The CDR3 sequence is 14 residues long. Germline loops: CDR1 KGHSH, CDR2 LQKENI. Trimming cost V 1 base and J 3 bases, with 9 bases left between them. Here the CDR3 reads CASSPRRPDYGYTF. The CDR3 DNA reads TGTGCCAGCTCACCACGCCGCCCCGACTATGGCTACACCTTC.

The V and J genes are TRBV6-5 and TRBJ2-1; perhaps TRBD1 as D (5 bases). The CDR3 has 15 amino acids. Germline CDR1 and CDR2: MNHEY and SVGAGI. Trimming removed 5 bases from V and 3 bases from J, with 14 bases in between. The CDR3 protein is CASSTIGAGYNEQFF. The CDR3 DNA sequence: TGTGCCAGCAGTACTATAGGGGCAGGCTACAATGAGCAGTTCTTC.

This clone was seen just once. V gene TRBV6-1 combines with J gene TRBJ1-1; D unclear. The V gene's germline CDR1 is MNHNS and CDR2 SASEGT. This CDR3 has 15 residues. Trimming took off 0 bases at V and 1 base at J, with 9 bases between the two ends. This CDR3 is CASSEAALWNTEAFF. The DNA of the CDR3 is TGTGCCAGCAGTGAAGCGGCCTTATGGAACACTGAAGCTTTCTTT.

The rearrangement joins TRBV5-8 to TRBJ2-7; 9 bases agree with TRBD1. The CDR3 runs to 15 residues. Germline values: CDR1 SGHTS, CDR2 YDEGEE. V gave up 4 bases and J gave up 0 bases; unmatched junction bases: 5. CDR3 nucleotides: TGTGCCAGCAGCCGGGGGACAGGGCCCTCCTACGAGCAGTACTTC. Its translation: CASSRGTGPSYEQYF.

The chain recombines TRBV5-1 with TRBJ2-3, with D perhaps assigned TRBD1 or TRBD2 (6 bases each). The V and J ends lost 5 bases and 1 base respectively, with 14 bases between them. Germline CDR1 and CDR2: SGHRS and YFSETQ. The CDR3 runs to 15 residues. CDR3 in DNA: TGCGCCAGCAGGAAGGGGGGCGGGGGCACAGATACGCAGTATTTT. This translates into CASRKGGGGTDTQYF.

The rearrangement links TRBV2 to TRBJ1-6; tentatively, D is TRBD1 (5 bases). Trimming left V 2 bases short and J 1 base short, with 12 bases between. The CDR3 length is 17 residues. Germline CDR1 and CDR2: SNHLY and FYNNEI. The CDR3 here is CASSEMRRGSYNSPLHF. DNA for the CDR3: TGTGCCAGCAGTGAAATGCGGAGGGGTTCCTATAATTCACCCCTCCACTTT.